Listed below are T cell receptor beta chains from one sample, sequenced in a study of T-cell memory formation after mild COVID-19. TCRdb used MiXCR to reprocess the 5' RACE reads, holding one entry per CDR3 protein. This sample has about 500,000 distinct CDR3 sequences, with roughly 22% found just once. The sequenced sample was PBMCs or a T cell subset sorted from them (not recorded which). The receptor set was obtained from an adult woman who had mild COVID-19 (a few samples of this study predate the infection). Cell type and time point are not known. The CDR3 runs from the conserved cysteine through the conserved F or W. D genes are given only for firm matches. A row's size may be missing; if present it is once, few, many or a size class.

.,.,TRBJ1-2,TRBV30,CAWSVFRNYGYTF,TGTGCCTGGAGTGTGTTCAGGAACTATGGCTACACCTTC
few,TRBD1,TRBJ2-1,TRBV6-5,CASSPLGQASYNEQFF,TGTGCCAGCAGCCCACTTGGACAGGCATCCTACAATGAGCAGTTCTTC
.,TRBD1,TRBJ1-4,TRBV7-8,CASSSAQGRREKLFF,TGTGCCAGCAGCTCAGCACAGGGGAGACGTGAAAAACTGTTTTTT
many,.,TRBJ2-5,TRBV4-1,CASSQERQETQYF,TGCGCCAGCAGCCAAGAGCGACAAGAGACCCAGTACTTC
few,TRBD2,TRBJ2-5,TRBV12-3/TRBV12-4,CASSFGGSRETQYF,TGTGCCAGCAGTTTCGGCGGGAGCCGGGAGACCCAGTACTTC
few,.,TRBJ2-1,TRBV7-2,CASSLAALAFEQFF,TGTGCCAGCAGCTTAGCCGCCCTGGCGTTTGAGCAGTTCTTC
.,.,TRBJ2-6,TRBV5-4,CASSFRVLASAGANVLTF,TGTGCCAGCAGCTTCAGGGTTTTGGCTTCGGCCGGGGCCAACGTCCTGACTTTC
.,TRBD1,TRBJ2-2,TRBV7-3,CASSVLPGQGASRAGELFF,TGTGCCAGCAGCGTACTTCCTGGACAGGGGGCCTCGAGGGCCGGGGAGCTGTTTTTT
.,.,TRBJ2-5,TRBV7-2,CASSLGLPQVETQYF,TGTGCCAGCAGCTTAGGGTTGCCCCAGGTGGAGACCCAGTACTTC
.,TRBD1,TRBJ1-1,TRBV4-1,CASSQESGGMNTEAFF,TGCGCCAGCAGCCAAGAGTCAGGGGGCATGAACACTGAAGCTTTCTTT
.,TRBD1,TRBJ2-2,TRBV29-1,CSVAGQGFTGELFF,TGCAGCGTTGCAGGACAGGGCTTCACCGGGGAGCTGTTTTTT
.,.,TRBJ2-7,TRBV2,CASTISHEQYF,TGTGCCAGCACTATCTCCCACGAGCAGTACTTC
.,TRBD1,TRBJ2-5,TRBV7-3,CASSPGGAGTQYF,TGTGCCAGCAGCCCAGGGGGCGCAGGGACCCAGTACTTC
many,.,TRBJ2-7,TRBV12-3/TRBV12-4,CASSLSGHYEQYF,TGTGCCAGCAGTTTATCGGGCCACTACGAGCAGTACTTC
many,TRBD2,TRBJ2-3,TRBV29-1,CSAFAGVGLVDTQYF,TGCAGCGCTTTCGCCGGGGTGGGACTAGTGGATACGCAGTATTTT
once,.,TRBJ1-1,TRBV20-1,CSAREARANTEAFF,TGCAGTGCTAGAGAGGCCAGGGCGAACACTGAAGCTTTCTTT
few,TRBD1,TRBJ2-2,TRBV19,CASQGENTGELFF,TGTGCCAGCCAGGGGGAAAACACCGGGGAGCTGTTTTTT
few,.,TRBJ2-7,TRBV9,CASSVREASYEQYF,TGTGCCAGCAGCGTCCGAGAAGCCTCCTACGAGCAGTACTTC
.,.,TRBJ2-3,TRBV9,CASSVEGHHTDTQYF,TGTGCCAGCAGCGTAGAGGGACACCACACAGATACGCAGTATTTT
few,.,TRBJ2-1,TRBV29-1,CSVEGRLNNEQFF,TGCAGCGTTGAAGGGAGACTTAACAATGAGCAGTTCTTC
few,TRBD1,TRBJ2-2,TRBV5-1,CASSPGTGPTTGELFF,TGCGCCAGCAGCCCCGGGACAGGCCCGACCACCGGGGAGCTGTTTTTT
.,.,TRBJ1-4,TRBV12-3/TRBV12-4,CASTLGISNEKLFF,TGTGCCAGCACCTTGGGGATCTCTAATGAAAAACTGTTTTTT
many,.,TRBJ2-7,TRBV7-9,CASSPEAINYEQYF,TGTGCCAGCAGCCCAGAGGCGATAAACTACGAGCAGTACTTC
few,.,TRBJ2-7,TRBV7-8,CASRSRETPLGEQYF,TGTGCCAGCAGAAGTCGGGAGACCCCCTTGGGCGAGCAGTACTTC
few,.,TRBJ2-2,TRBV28,CASRTGLQLTGELFF,TGTGCCAGCAGGACCGGACTACAACTCACCGGGGAGCTGTTTTTT
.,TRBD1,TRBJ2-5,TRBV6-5,CASSTWDRGGETQYF,TGTGCCAGCAGTACCTGGGACAGGGGAGGAGAGACCCAGTACTTC
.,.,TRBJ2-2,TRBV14,CASSQTGHLLNTGELFF,TGTGCCAGCAGCCAAACCGGACACCTACTGAACACCGGGGAGCTGTTTTTT
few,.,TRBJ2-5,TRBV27,CASSVTVGLGGETQYF,TGTGCCAGCAGTGTTACCGTGGGCCTGGGGGGTGAGACCCAGTACTTC
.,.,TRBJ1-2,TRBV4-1,CASSQVLGAHYGYTF,TGCGCCAGCAGCCAAGTTTTAGGGGCACACTATGGCTACACCTTC
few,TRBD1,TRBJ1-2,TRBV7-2,CASSAEAHRGYGYTF,TGTGCCAGCAGCGCCGAGGCACACAGGGGCTATGGCTACACCTTC
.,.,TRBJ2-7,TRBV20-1,CSASRGDLSYEQYF,TGCAGTGCTAGTAGGGGGGACTTATCCTACGAGCAGTACTTC
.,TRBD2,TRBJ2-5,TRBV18,CASSTGLAGVLETQYF,TGTGCCAGCTCAACGGGACTAGCGGGAGTACTTGAGACCCAGTACTTC
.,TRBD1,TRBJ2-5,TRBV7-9,CASSVGQGAETQYF,TGTGCCAGCAGCGTTGGACAGGGTGCAGAGACCCAGTACTTC
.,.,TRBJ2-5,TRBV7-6,CASSLARERQETQYF,TGTGCCAGCAGCTTAGCCAGGGAGCGGCAAGAGACCCAGTACTTC
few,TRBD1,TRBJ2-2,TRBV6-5,CASSTDRVEGELFF,TGTGCCAGCAGCACGGACAGGGTTGAGGGGGAGCTGTTTTTT
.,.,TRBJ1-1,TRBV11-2,CASSLARPLTNTEAFF,TGTGCCAGCAGCTTAGCTAGACCTCTCACGAACACTGAAGCTTTCTTT
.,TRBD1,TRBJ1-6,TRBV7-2,CASSFRDRNSPLHF,TGTGCCAGCAGCTTCCGGGACAGAAATTCACCCCTCCACTTT
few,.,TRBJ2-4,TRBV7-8,CASSLGIGENIQYF,TGTGCCAGCAGCTTAGGAATAGGGGAGAACATTCAGTACTTC
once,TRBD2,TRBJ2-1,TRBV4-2,CASSQELAGTNEQFF,TGTGCCAGCAGCCAAGAACTAGCGGGAACCAATGAGCAGTTCTTC
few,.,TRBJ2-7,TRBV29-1,CSVEGTTYEQYF,TGCAGCGTTGAAGGGACTACCTACGAGCAGTACTTC
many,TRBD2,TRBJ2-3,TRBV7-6,CASSFSGSSTDTQYF,TGTGCCAGCAGCTTTAGCGGGAGTAGCACAGATACGCAGTATTTT
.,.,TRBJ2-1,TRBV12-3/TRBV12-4,CASSLGYLTGNEQFF,TGTGCCAGCAGTTTAGGCTACTTGACGGGCAATGAGCAGTTCTTC
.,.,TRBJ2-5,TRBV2,CASKKGLETQYF,TGTGCCAGCAAGAAAGGTCTGGAGACCCAGTACTTC
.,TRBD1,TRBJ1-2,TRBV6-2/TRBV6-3,CASSYTGQGSAYGYTF,TGTGCCAGCAGTTACACCGGACAGGGGTCCGCCTATGGCTACACCTTC